What follows are 17 T cell receptor beta chains derived from one specimen sequenced in a study of T-cell reconstitution after alpha-beta-depleted transplantation in children. Molecular barcoding with unique molecular identifiers was used for the TCRbeta library. A single record per CDR3 protein comes from TCRdb applying MiXCR to the PCR reads. The data show about 540,000 distinct CDR3 sequences, around 17% seen once. Specimen: PBMCs from the stem cell graft donor, collected from the stem cell graft. Source of these receptors: a human donor who donated a stem cell graft to a child with acute lymphoblastic leukemia.

In this sample, this clonotype turned up many times. The chain couples TRBV6-4 to TRBJ2-6, with 11 bases lining up with TRBD1. The CDR3 has 17 residues. Germline assignment: CDR1 MRHNA and CDR2 SNTAGT. V was clipped by 3 bases and J by 0 bases; unmatched bases: 1. The CDR3 nucleotides read TGTGCCAGCAGTGAAGGGACAGGGGGCTCTGGGGCCAACGTCCTGACTTTC. The encoded protein is CASSEGTGGSGANVLTF.

The CDR3 protein is CASSFLGTQGEQYF. The CDR3 DNA is TGTGCCAGCAGTTTCTTGGGGACTCAGGGGGAGCAGTACTTC. The genes are TRBV12-3 or TRBV12-4 and TRBJ2-7, with D possibly called TRBD1 or TRBD2 (6 bases each). The CDR3 is 14 residues long. Trimming took 3 bases from V and 7 from J, leaving 16 bases between them.

The rearrangement links TRBV4-1 to TRBJ1-2; D is unclear. Trimming cost V 6 bases and J 6 bases, with 23 bases left between them. The CDR3 contains 16 residues. From germline, CDR1 is MGHRA and CDR2 YSYEKL. CDR3 amino acids: CASSPLGRTATDGYTF. CDR3 nucleotides: TGCGCCAGCAGTCCGTTAGGGCGGACGGCCACGGATGGCTACACCTTC.

The chain recombines TRBV6-2 or TRBV6-3 with TRBJ2-7; a weak D match, TRBD2 (6 bases). CDR3 length: 16 amino acids. Germline V CDR1 and CDR2: MNHEY, SVGEGT. Trimming took 0 bases from V and 3 from J, leaving 15 bases between them. The chain's CDR3 is CASSYSARDGGYEQYF. DNA of the CDR3: TGTGCCAGCAGTTACTCAGCACGGGACGGGGGCTACGAGCAGTACTTC.

The genes are TRBV4-1 and TRBJ1-2; D is ambiguous. Germline-derived CDR1 and CDR2 are MGHRA and YSYEKL. The CDR3 is made up of 15 amino acids. V was trimmed by 4 bases and J by 4 bases, leaving 16 bases between them. The DNA of the CDR3 is TGCGCCAGCAGCCCGCGGGAGCCACCGACCTATGGCTACACCTTC. Translated, it gives CASSPREPPTYGYTF.

The chain couples TRBV25-1 to TRBJ2-5; 9 bases are a match to TRBD1. The length of the CDR3 is 15 residues. Losses at the gene ends were 4 bases for V and 6 bases for J; bases not matched to a gene: 9. Germline V gives CDR1 MGHDK, CDR2 SYGVNS. CDR3 protein: CASSALGQGGKTQYF. The CDR3, as DNA: TGTGCCAGCAGTGCCCTGGGACAGGGAGGGAAGACCCAGTACTTC.

The sample holds a few counts of this clonotype. J is TRBJ2-1 and V is TRBV5-1; TRBD2 matches 9 bases. V shed 3 bases and J 3 bases; nucleotides not matched to a gene: 7. The germline gives CDR1 SGHRS, CDR2 YFSETQ. The CDR3 covers 16 residues. The CDR3 nucleotides read TGCGCCAGCAGCTCGATAGCGGGAGTAAACTACAATGAGCAGTTCTTC. Its translation is CASSSIAGVNYNEQFF.

The chain is built from TRBV7-9 and TRBJ2-2; D gene ambiguous. Germline V gene data show CDR1 as SEHNR and CDR2 as FQNEAQ (reference sequence). The germline V and J ends were trimmed by 0 bases and 2 bases, with 4 bases remaining between them. There are 14 residues in the CDR3. For the CDR3, the DNA is TGTGCCAGCAGCTTAGCGATAAACACCGGGGAGCTGTTTTTT. Translation gives CASSLAINTGELFF.

This clonotype was detected many times. V is TRBV12-3 or TRBV12-4 and J is TRBJ2-2; 12 nucleotides match TRBD2. The V gene end was trimmed by 5 bases and the J gene end by 5 bases; junction bases not matched to a gene: 12. This CDR3 region has 18 residues. DNA of the CDR3: TGTGCCAGCAGTCGGGGACTAGCGGGCGCTTCGGGAACCGGGGAGCTGTTTTTT. Translation gives CASSRGLAGASGTGELFF.

V usage is TRBV9 and J usage is TRBJ2-1; 7 positions match TRBD2. Germline assignment: CDR1 SGDLS and CDR2 YYNGEE. Trimming removed 0 bases from V and 4 bases from J; junction bases left unmatched: 4. The CDR3 consists of 15 residues. CDR3 protein: CASSVGVGGYNEQFF. The DNA for the CDR3 is TGTGCCAGCAGCGTAGGGGTCGGGGGGTACAATGAGCAGTTCTTC.

This clonotype was found a few times. This chain links TRBV7-2 with TRBJ2-7, with TRBD1 matching over 9 bases. The J segment lost 7 bases and the V segment lost 6 bases, leaving 4 bases of the junction unmatched. Per the germline V gene, CDR1 is SGHTA and CDR2 is FQGNSA. The CDR3 consists of 12 residues. The CDR3 DNA reads TGTGCCAGCAGTCGGGACAGGGATGAGCAGTACTTC. This gives the protein CASSRDRDEQYF.

This clonotype occurred a few times. The chain recombines TRBV7-2 with TRBJ2-2; possibly TRBD1 for D (5 bases). Germline loops: CDR1 SGHTA, CDR2 FQGNSA. The CDR3 is 16 residues long. The V end was cut by 1 base, the J end by 1 base, with 10 bases between. The CDR3 region is CASSLEGSLNTGELFF. DNA of the CDR3: TGTGCCAGCAGCTTAGAGGGGTCCCTGAACACCGGGGAGCTGTTTTTT.

This clonotype was counted between two and nine times. One base away lies a much larger clone, so this may be a sequencing read error. The chain links TRBV7-3 to TRBJ2-3; D is uncertain. This CDR3 region has 14 residues. V was clipped by 2 bases and J by 0 bases, with 6 bases between them. Germline CDR1 and CDR2: SGHTA and FQGTGA. The CDR3 is CASSLYGSTDTQYF. CDR3 nucleotide sequence: TGTGCCAGCAGCTTATACGGGAGCACAGATACGCAGTATTTT.

This clonotype was observed a few times. The V call is TRBV29-1, the J call TRBJ2-1; D gene ambiguous. Germline CDR1 is SQVTM and CDR2 is ANQGSEA. The V gene lost 0 bases and the J gene lost 2 bases, with 11 bases spanning the gap. The CDR3 length is 15 residues. CDR3 sequence: CSVEDAQSPYNEQFF. The CDR3 nucleotides read TGCAGCGTTGAAGATGCACAGTCCCCCTACAATGAGCAGTTCTTC.

This clonotype was seen a few times. V usage is TRBV29-1 and J usage is TRBJ2-3; possibly TRBD2 for D (7 bases). Germline V gene sequence: CDR1 SQVTM, CDR2 ANQGSEA. Trimming took 3 bases from V and 5 from J, leaving 21 bases between them. This CDR3 is 16 amino acids long. CDR3 amino acids: CSVDGGGGPLGDTQYF. CDR3 coding DNA: TGCAGCGTTGATGGAGGGGGGGGCCCACTAGGAGATACGCAGTATTTT.

The J gene is TRBJ2-1, the V gene TRBV20-1; perhaps TRBD1 as D (5 bases). There are 13 residues in the CDR3. V lost 3 bases and J 5 bases, leaving 11 bases between the germline ends. Germline CDR1 DFQATT, CDR2 SNEGSKA (reference sequence). Here the CDR3 DNA reads TGCAGTGCTAGTCAGGGATATAACAATGAGCAGTTCTTC. It specifies CSASQGYNNEQFF.

This clonotype has just a few counts. The genes are TRBV5-5 and TRBJ1-1; unclear D gene. Germline CDR1 SGHKS, CDR2 YYEKEE (reference sequence). The CDR3 totals 13 residues. V was cut by 6 bases and J by 0 bases, with 9 bases left in between. The CDR3 nucleotides read TGTGCCAGCACCCTCCTCATGAACACTGAAGCTTTCTTT. Translating it yields CASTLLMNTEAFF.